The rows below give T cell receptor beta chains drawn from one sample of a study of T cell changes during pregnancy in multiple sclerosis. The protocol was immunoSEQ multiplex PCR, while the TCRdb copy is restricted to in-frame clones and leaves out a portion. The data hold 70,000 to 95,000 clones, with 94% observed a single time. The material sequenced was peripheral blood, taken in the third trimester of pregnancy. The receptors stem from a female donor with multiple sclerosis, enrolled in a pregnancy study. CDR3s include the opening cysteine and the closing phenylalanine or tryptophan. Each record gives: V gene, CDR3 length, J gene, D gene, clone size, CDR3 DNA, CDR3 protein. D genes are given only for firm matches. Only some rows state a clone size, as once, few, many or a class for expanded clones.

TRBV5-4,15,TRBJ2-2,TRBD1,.,TGTGCCAGCAGAAGAGGGACAGGGTATTCCGGGGAGCTGTTTTTT,CASRRGTGYSGELFF
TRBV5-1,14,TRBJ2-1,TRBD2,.,TGCGCCAGCAGCTTGGCGACTAGCGTAGGGGAGCAGTTCTTC,CASSLATSVGEQFF
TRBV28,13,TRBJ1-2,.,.,TGTGCCAGCAGTCCCAGATTCAACTATGGCTACACCTTC,CASSPRFNYGYTF
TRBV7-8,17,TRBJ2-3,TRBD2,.,TGTGCCAGCAGCTTAAGGTCTAGCGGACGTGCACAGGATACGCAGTATTTT,CASSLRSSGRAQDTQYF
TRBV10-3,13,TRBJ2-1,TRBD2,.,TGTGCCACGACGGGACTAGCGCAAAATGAGCAGTTCTTC,CATTGLAQNEQFF
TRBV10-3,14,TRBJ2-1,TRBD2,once,TGTGCCATCGGTAGCGGGAGGGCCTATAATGAGCAGTTCTTC,CAIGSGRAYNEQFF
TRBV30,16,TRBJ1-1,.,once,TGTGCCTGGAGTGCCATATTCGGACTGGCGGGCACTGAAGCTTTCTTT,CAWSAIFGLAGTEAFF
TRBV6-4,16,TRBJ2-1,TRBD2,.,TGTGCCAGCAGTGACGGACTAGCGGGGGACTACAATGAGCAGTTCTTC,CASSDGLAGDYNEQFF
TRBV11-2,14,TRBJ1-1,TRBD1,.,TGTGCCAGCAGCTCACAGGGGGATCACACTGAAGCTTTCTTT,CASSSQGDHTEAFF
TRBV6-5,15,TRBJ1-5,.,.,TGTGCCAGCAGTTTGACCGAAACAGGATCGCAGCCCCAGCATTTT,CASSLTETGSQPQHF
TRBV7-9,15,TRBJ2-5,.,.,TGTGCCAGCAGCTTAGGGGGGGACGCCGTGGATACCCAGTACTTC,CASSLGGDAVDTQYF
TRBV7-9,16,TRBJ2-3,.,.,TGTGCCAGCAGCTTAGCAACAGGGAGTAGTACAGATACGCAGTATTTT,CASSLATGSSTDTQYF
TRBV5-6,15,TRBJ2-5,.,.,TGTGCCAGCAGCTTCTCCGGCAGGGCTTTGGAGACCCAGTACTTC,CASSFSGRALETQYF